The 24 T cell receptor beta chains listed next were all sequenced from one sample in a study of technical replicates of blood from a few donors. Sequencing was performed with immunoSEQ multiplex PCR; in TCRdb, only in-frame clones are kept and a portion is missing. This table holds 85,000 to 100,000 clones, 85% to 95% found once. The specimen sequenced was T cells isolated from PBMCs. The receptors derive from a human donor in good health.

V gene TRBV18 combines with J gene TRBJ1-2; 7 bases align to TRBD1. CDR3 length: 15 amino acids. Unmatched junction bases numbered 15, after V lost 6 bases and J lost 8 bases. Germline CDR1 and CDR2: KGHSH and LQKENI. The CDR3, as DNA: TGTGCCAGCTCGGGACCGGAAGCAGGGGGGAAGGGCTACACCTTC. Translated, it gives CASSGPEAGGKGYTF.

This chain joins TRBV28 and TRBJ1-3; D perhaps matches TRBD1 (6 bases). Germline lookup yields CDR1 MDHEN and CDR2 SYDVKM. The CDR3 is made up of 14 amino acids. Trimming cost V 6 bases and J 3 bases, with 12 bases left between them. CDR3 sequence: CASSLGHNGNTIYF. The CDR3 bases are TGTGCCAGCAGCCTGGGACATAATGGAAACACCATATATTTT.

The genes are TRBV18 and TRBJ2-6, with D perhaps TRBD1 (6 bases). CDR3 length: 15 residues. CDR1 and CDR2 from the germline V gene are KGHSH and LQKENI. V was clipped by 4 bases and J by 4 bases, with 11 bases between them. The CDR3, as DNA: TGTGCCAGCTCACTACAGGGTTCCGGGGCCAACGTCCTGACTTTC. Protein: CASSLQGSGANVLTF.

This chain uses TRBV10-1 with TRBJ2-7; TRBD1 aligns across 10 bases. V was pared by 3 bases and J by 3 bases, with 5 bases of the junction left unmatched. This CDR3 region has 15 residues. CDR1 is WNHNN, CDR2 SYGVQD, per germline (reference sequence). CDR3 amino acids: CASSDRDRGGYEQYF. Written as DNA, the CDR3 is TGCGCCAGCAGTGATCGGGACAGGGGAGGCTACGAGCAGTACTTC.

V is TRBV27 and J is TRBJ1-2, with D uncertain. Per the germline V gene, CDR1 is MNHEY and CDR2 is SMNVEV (reference sequence). The CDR3 runs 13 residues. Trimming stripped 2 bases from V and 10 bases from J, with 14 bases between. The chain's CDR3 is CASSLLPRGPYTF. Written as DNA, the CDR3 is TGTGCCAGCAGTTTACTCCCTCGTGGCCCCTACACCTTC.

The chain carries TRBV7-2 and TRBJ2-3; 10 bases match TRBD2. The CDR3 is 14 amino acids. V dropped 2 bases and J dropped 8; count of bases not matched to a gene: 4. CDR1 is SGHTA, CDR2 FQGNSA, per germline. CDR3 coding DNA: TGTGCCAGCAGCTTACCTAGCGGGGGAGGTACGCAGTATTTT. Translating it yields CASSLPSGGGTQYF.

The chain recombines TRBV7-8 with TRBJ2-7, with 12 bases aligning to TRBD2. This CDR3 contains 15 residues. V shed 5 bases, J shed 2 bases, and the junction held 4 bases outside the gene matches. Germline values: CDR1 SGHVS, CDR2 FQNEAQ. CDR3 sequence reads: CASSELAGGTYEQYF. CDR3 nucleotide sequence: TGTGCCAGCAGCGAACTAGCGGGAGGAACCTACGAGCAGTACTTC.

V gene TRBV7-9 combines with J gene TRBJ1-1, with D hard to call. Germline loops: CDR1 SEHNR, CDR2 FQNEAQ (reference sequence). The V gene lost 5 bases and the J gene lost 8 bases, with 12 bases spanning the gap. This CDR3 comprises 12 residues. This chain's CDR3 is CASSPHAGEAFF. CDR3 bases: TGTGCCAGCAGCCCCCACGCGGGGGAAGCTTTCTTT. The full variable domain, its missing parts supplied by reference TRBV7-9 and TRBJ1-1, is DTGVSQNPRHKITKRGQNVTFRCDPISEHNRLYWYRQTLGQGPEFLTYFQNEAQLEKSRLLSDRFSAERPKGSFSTLEIQRTEQGDSAMYLCASSPHAGEAFFGQGTRLTVV.

The chain combines TRBV25-1 with TRBJ2-1; possible D gene TRBD2, 7 bases. This CDR3 region has 17 residues. Trimming took 6 bases from V and 0 from J, leaving 18 bases between them. CDR1 is MGHDK and CDR2 is SYGVNS in the germline V gene. CDR3 protein: CASRGGVGPSSYNEQFF. The CDR3 DNA reads TGTGCCAGCAGAGGGGGGGTTGGCCCAAGCTCCTACAATGAGCAGTTCTTC.

The chain has TRBV5-3 and TRBJ1-5, with 8 bases identical to TRBD1. TRBV5-3 is an ORF, with its function uncertain. This CDR3 is 14 amino acids long. This chain's CDR3 is CFAGGVDCNQPQHF. The CDR3 DNA reads as TGTTTTGCAGGGGGCGTTGATTGCAATCAGCCCCAGCATTTT.

The chain is built from TRBV13 and TRBJ2-3; TRBD2 might be the D (6 bases). Germline V gene sequence: CDR1 PRHDT, CDR2 FYEKMQ (reference sequence). V lost 6 bases, J lost 3 bases, and 10 bases lay in between. The CDR3 contains 13 residues. CDR3 loop: CASSTGTTDTQYF. DNA of the CDR3: TGTGCCAGCAGTACGGGGACTACAGATACGCAGTATTTT.

The chain has TRBV5-1 and TRBJ2-5; perhaps TRBD2 as D (6 bases). Looked up from germline, CDR1 is SGHRS and CDR2 is YFSETQ. V gave up 0 bases and J gave up 4 bases, with 13 bases separating them. CDR3 length: 15 residues. The CDR3 DNA reads as TGCGCCAGCAGCTTGGATCCGGGAGCCGGAGAGACCCAGTACTTC. It encodes CASSLDPGAGETQYF.

The rearrangement links TRBV9 to TRBJ1-2, with 7 bases identical to TRBD1. Germline trimming cut 0 bases from V and 1 base from J; bases unmatched to any gene: 6. CDR1 is SGDLS and CDR2 is YYNGEE in the germline V gene. This CDR3 contains 16 residues. The CDR3 DNA reads as TGTGCCAGCAGCGTAGTTGGGACAGCCAATAACTATGGCTACACCTTC. Amino acid sequence: CASSVVGTANNYGYTF. Supplemented by reference TRBV9 and TRBJ1-2, the full variable domain reads DSGVTQTPKHLITATGQRVTLRCSPRSGDLSVYWYQQSLDQGLQFLIQYYNGEERAKGNILERFSAQQFPDLHSELNLSSLELGDSALYFCASSVVGTANNYGYTFGSGTRLTVV.

The chain links TRBV5-6 to TRBJ1-5; D might be TRBD1 (6 bases). Germline CDR1 SGHDT, CDR2 YYEEEE. This CDR3 contains 16 residues. V dropped 4 bases and J dropped 7 bases, with 21 bases sitting between them. The CDR3 loop reads CASSPWLGGAGQPQHF. The DNA for the CDR3 is TGTGCCAGCAGCCCCTGGCTCGGGGGGGCGGGGCAGCCCCAGCATTTT.

The CDR3 loop reads CASSQEWRFEQYF. CDR3 sequence (DNA): TGTGCCAGCAGCCAAGAATGGAGGTTCGAGCAGTACTTC. The chain combines TRBV4-2 with TRBJ2-7, with D possibly matching TRBD2 (5 bases). CDR3 size: 13 residues. V gave up 0 bases and J gave up 6 bases, with 9 bases separating them. Germline V lookup: CDR1 LGHNA, CDR2 YNFKEQ.

The J gene is TRBJ2-7, the V gene TRBV7-8, with 8 bases that match TRBD2. Losses at the gene ends were 4 bases for V and 0 bases for J; bases not matched to a gene: 11. Looked up from germline, CDR1 is SGHVS and CDR2 is FQNEAQ. The CDR3 runs to 17 residues. The CDR3 DNA is TGTGCCAGCAGCTCCGGGACTAGTCCTCGGGGCTCCTACGAGCAGTACTTC. This gives the protein CASSSGTSPRGSYEQYF.

This clone was counted once. The V call is TRBV15, the J call TRBJ1-5; D may be TRBD1 (6 bases). Germline-derived CDR1 and CDR2 are LNHNV and YYDKDF (reference sequence). The CDR3 totals 15 residues. The V and J ends lost 5 bases and 1 base respectively, with 12 bases between them. The CDR3 DNA reads TGTGCCACCAGCGCGGACAGAGGGAGCAATCAGCCCCAGCATTTT. Amino acids: CATSADRGSNQPQHF.

The CDR3 protein is CASSWTLSNTGELFF. DNA for the CDR3: TGCGCCAGCAGTTGGACACTCTCGAACACCGGGGAGCTGTTTTTT. The chain has TRBV5-1 and TRBJ2-2, with D possibly being TRBD1 (5 bases). This CDR3 spans 15 amino acids. The germline V gene encodes CDR1 SGHRS and CDR2 YFSETQ. With 5 bases removed from V and 0 bases from J, the gap between germline ends came to 11 bases.

The V gene is TRBV30, the J gene TRBJ2-7; 8 positions match TRBD1. Germline V gene data show CDR1 as GTSNPN and CDR2 as SVGIG (reference sequence). The CDR3 is 16 amino acids. The junction had 12 bases not matched to a gene; V was cut back by 2 bases and J by 3 bases. In DNA, the CDR3 is TGTGCCTGGAGTCCTACGAGGACAGGGACATTCTACGAGCAGTACTTC. This codes for CAWSPTRTGTFYEQYF.

The chain has TRBV5-1 and TRBJ1-4; D call uncertain. The CDR3 has 15 amino acids. The germline gives CDR1 SGHRS, CDR2 YFSETQ. V lost 4 bases and J 5 bases, leaving 15 bases between the germline ends. CDR3: CASSPPGSGNEKLFF. CDR3 in DNA: TGCGCCAGCAGCCCTCCCGGGTCGGGGAATGAAAAACTGTTTTTT.

The chain is built from TRBV5-8 and TRBJ1-2, with TRBD1 matching over 9 bases. V was pared by 3 bases and J by 4 bases, with 10 bases of the junction left unmatched. The CDR3 loop spans 16 amino acids. CDR1 SGHTS and CDR2 YDEGEE come from the germline V gene. Here the CDR3 reads CASSSRQGDSFYGYTF. CDR3 sequence (DNA): TGTGCCAGCAGCTCCCGACAGGGGGACTCTTTCTATGGCTACACCTTC.

The chain is built from TRBV5-4 and TRBJ2-2; 7 positions match TRBD1. CDR1 SGHNT and CDR2 YYREEE come from the germline V gene (reference sequence). The J segment lost 4 bases and the V segment lost 4 bases, leaving 10 bases of the junction unmatched. This CDR3 comprises 16 residues. The CDR3: CASSPVGGAGTGELFF. The CDR3 DNA reads as TGTGCCAGCAGCCCTGTAGGGGGCGCGGGCACCGGGGAGCTGTTTTTT.

The chain employs TRBV10-3 and TRBJ2-2; D is possibly TRBD2 (6 bases). The CDR3 has 15 amino acids. With 8 bases removed from V and 4 bases from J, the gap between germline ends came to 17 bases. Germline V lookup: CDR1 ENHRY, CDR2 SYGVKD. CDR3 loop: CAIGGSGAATGELFF. CDR3 bases: TGTGCCATCGGGGGGTCCGGGGCCGCCACCGGGGAGCTGTTTTTT.

V and J are TRBV5-6 and TRBJ2-1; 11 bases are a match to TRBD2. This CDR3 is 17 amino acids long. V lost 5 bases and J lost 1; bases outside the gene matches: 8. Germline loops: CDR1 SGHDT, CDR2 YYEEEE. CDR3 region: CASRRRGLADSYNEQFF. The CDR3 coding sequence is TGTGCCAGCAGACGTCGGGGACTAGCGGATTCCTACAATGAGCAGTTCTTC.